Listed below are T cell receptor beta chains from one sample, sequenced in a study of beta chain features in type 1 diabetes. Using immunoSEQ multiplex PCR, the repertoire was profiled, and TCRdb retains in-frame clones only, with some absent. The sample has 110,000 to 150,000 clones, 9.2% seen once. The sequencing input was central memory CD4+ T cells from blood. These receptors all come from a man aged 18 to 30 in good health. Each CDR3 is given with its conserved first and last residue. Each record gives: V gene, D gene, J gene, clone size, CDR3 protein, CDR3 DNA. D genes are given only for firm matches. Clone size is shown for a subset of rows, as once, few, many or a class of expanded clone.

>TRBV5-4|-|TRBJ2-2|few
CASSSRTPTGSGELFF
TGTGCCAGCAGCTCTAGGACGCCGACAGGATCCGGGGAGCTGTTTTTT
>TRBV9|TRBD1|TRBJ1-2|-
CASSVGNRGGDYGYTF
TGTGCCAGCAGCGTAGGGAACAGGGGAGGAGACTATGGCTACACCTTC
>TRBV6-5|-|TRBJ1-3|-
CASSIGGASGNTIYF
TGTGCCAGCAGTATCGGGGGGGCCTCTGGAAACACCATATATTTT
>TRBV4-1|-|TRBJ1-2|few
CASSQVGEGHGYTF
TGCGCCAGCAGCCAAGTTGGGGAGGGCCATGGCTACACCTTC
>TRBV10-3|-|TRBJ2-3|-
CAIRARQGGGTDTQYF
TGTGCCATCAGGGCCCGACAGGGCGGGGGCACAGATACGCAGTATTTT
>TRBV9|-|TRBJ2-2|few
CASSVGSGFNTGELFF
TGTGCCAGCAGCGTAGGGTCAGGGTTTAACACCGGGGAGCTGTTTTTT
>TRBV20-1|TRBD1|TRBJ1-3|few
CSAGTANTIYF
TGCAGTGCTGGGACAGCTAACACCATATATTTT
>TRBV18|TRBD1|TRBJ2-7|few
CASSPAGGYEQYF
TGTGCCAGCTCACCAGCAGGGGGCTACGAGCAGTACTTC
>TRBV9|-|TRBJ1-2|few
CASSETSRPNYGYTF
TGTGCCAGCAGCGAGACCTCGCGGCCCAACTATGGCTACACCTTC
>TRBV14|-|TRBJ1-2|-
CASSQATGLGYTF
TGTGCCAGCAGCCAAGCAACAGGGCTTGGCTACACCTTC
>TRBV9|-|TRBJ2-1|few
CASSGALGAGSYNEQFF
TGTGCCAGCAGCGGAGCCCTGGGTGCGGGGTCCTACAATGAGCAGTTCTTC
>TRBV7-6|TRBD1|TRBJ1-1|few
CASSSRGGLLNTEAFF
TGTGCCAGCAGCTCCAGAGGGGGCCTACTCAACACTGAAGCTTTCTTT